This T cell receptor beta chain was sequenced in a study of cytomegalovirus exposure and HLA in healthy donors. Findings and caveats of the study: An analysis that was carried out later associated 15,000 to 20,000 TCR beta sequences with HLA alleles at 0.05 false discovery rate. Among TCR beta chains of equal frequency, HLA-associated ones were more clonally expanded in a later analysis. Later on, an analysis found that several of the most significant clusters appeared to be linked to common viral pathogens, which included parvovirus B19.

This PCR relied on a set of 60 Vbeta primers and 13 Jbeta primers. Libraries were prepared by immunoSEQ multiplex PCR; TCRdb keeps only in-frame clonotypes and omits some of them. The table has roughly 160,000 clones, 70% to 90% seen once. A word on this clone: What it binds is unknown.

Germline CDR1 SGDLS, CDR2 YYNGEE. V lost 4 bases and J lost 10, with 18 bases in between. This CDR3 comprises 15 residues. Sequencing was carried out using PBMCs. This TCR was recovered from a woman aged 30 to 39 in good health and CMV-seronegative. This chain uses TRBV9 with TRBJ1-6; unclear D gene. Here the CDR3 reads CASSPRATGGSPLHF. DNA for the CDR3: TGTGCCAGCAGCCCCCGAGCCACCGGAGGGTCACCCCTCCACTTT.